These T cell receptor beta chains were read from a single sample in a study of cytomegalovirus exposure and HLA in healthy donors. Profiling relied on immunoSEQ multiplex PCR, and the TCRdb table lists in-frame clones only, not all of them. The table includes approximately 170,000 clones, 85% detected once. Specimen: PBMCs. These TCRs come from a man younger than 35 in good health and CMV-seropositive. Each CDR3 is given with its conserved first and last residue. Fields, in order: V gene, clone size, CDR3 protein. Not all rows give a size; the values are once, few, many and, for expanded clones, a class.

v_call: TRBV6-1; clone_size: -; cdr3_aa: CASSEAGGKLAADNEQFF
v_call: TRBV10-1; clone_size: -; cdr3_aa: CASSTSIGGELFF
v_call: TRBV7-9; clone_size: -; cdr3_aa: CAVRRQGGYEQYF
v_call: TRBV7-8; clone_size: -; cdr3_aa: CASSRITGMDTEAFF
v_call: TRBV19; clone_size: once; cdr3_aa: CASSNRLAGASSEQFF
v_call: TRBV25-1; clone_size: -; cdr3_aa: CASSEGTAGAGEQYF
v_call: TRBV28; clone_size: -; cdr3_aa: CASSATGFTAFF
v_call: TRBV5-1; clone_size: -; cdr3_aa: CASSLGWGGHGYTF
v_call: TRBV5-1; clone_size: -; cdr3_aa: CASSLETSGEDEQFF
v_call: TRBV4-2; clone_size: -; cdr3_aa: CASSQVQGRGETQYF
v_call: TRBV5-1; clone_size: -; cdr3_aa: CASSSYAGTGVNIQYF
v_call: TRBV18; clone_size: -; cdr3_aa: CASSPNEGAGTEAFF
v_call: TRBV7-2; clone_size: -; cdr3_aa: CASSFGQGGEKLFF
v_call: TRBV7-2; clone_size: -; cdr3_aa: CASSWGLAEETQYF
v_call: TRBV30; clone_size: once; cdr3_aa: CAWSSPGNTEAFF
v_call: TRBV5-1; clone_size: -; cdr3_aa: CASSLDPSVGGNEQFF